This record concerns one TCR beta chain sequence. Its target is not known. This specimen comes from a study of cytomegalovirus exposure and HLA in healthy donors. The donors (healthy individuals) were bone marrow donors. The CDR3 runs to 14 residues. CDR1 and CDR2 from the germline V gene are SEHNR and FQNEAQ (reference sequence). With 7 bases removed from V and 7 bases from J, the gap between germline ends came to 20 bases. Primers for the PCR totalled 60 Vbeta and 13 Jbeta. Sequenced by immunoSEQ multiplex PCR; TCRdb stores in-frame clones only, minus some. The table includes 100,000 to 150,000 clones, roughly 74% detected once. Study outcomes and limitations: V- and J-gene trimming of TCR beta was linked (in a later analysis) to a missense DCLRE1C variant. Later work found that TCR association rates differed between HLA loci; DRB1 had the most and HLA-C the fewest.

This TCR was recovered from a woman between 50 and 59 years old in good health and CMV-seropositive. The sequenced material came from PBMCs. V usage is TRBV7-9 and J usage is TRBJ2-7; no clear D. The CDR3 nucleotides read TGTGCCAGCACCGCTAACCCACGTGCTGTAGAGCAGTACTTC. This sequence encodes CASTANPRAVEQYF.